This T cell receptor (beta chain) was profiled in a study of blood T cell repertoires in COVID-19. In the study overall: Sites in the United States, Italy and Spain provided acute and convalescent COVID-19 samples.

This clone appeared a few times. Only in-frame clones appear in the TCRdb table, and some are missing; sequencing was by immunoSEQ multiplex PCR. The table includes some 170,000 clones, over 80% detected once. The CDR3 extends over 13 amino acids. The germline V gene encodes CDR1 ENHRY and CDR2 SYGVKD. V was pared by 6 bases and J by 8 bases, with 11 bases between. This chain joins TRBV10-3 and TRBJ1-6; D may be TRBD1 (5 bases). The TCR originated in a woman in her sixties or seventies with acute or convalescent COVID-19. Sequenced sample: peripheral blood. The CDR3 nucleotides read TGTGCCATCAGGGCGGGGACCGATTCACCCCTCCACTTT. This encodes CAIRAGTDSPLHF.